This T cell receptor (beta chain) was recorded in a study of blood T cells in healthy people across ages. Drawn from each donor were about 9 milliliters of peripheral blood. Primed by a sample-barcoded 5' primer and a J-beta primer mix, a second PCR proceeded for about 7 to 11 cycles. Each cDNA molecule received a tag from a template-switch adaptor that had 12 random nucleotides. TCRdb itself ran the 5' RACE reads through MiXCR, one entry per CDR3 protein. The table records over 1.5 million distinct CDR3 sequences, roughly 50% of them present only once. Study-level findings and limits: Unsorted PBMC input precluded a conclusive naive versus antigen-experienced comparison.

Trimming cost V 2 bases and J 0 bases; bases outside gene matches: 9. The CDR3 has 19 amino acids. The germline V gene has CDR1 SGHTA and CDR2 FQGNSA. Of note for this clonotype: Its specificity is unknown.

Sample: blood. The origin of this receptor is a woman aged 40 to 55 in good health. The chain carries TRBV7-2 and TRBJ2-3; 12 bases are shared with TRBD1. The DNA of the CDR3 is TGTGCCAGCAGCTTAAGGGCGGGACAGGGGGCCCCTAGCACAGATACGCAGTATTTT. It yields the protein CASSLRAGQGAPSTDTQYF.